This T cell receptor beta chain was identified in a study of chemoradiotherapy in HPV16-positive cancers. The CDR3 covers 13 residues. The V end was cut by 5 bases, the J end by 6 bases, with 13 bases between. Germline V gene data show CDR1 as MNHNS and CDR2 as SASEGT. Profiled with immunoSEQ multiplex PCR; TCRdb holds only in-frame clones, not every one. The sample lists some 3,300 clones, roughly 71% seen once, with roughly an eighth in the top ten. Over chemoradiotherapy, repertoires were sampled more than once. This specimen was collected from a patient who underwent chemoradiotherapy. The V gene is TRBV6-1, the J gene TRBJ1-1; tentative D call: TRBD1 (6 bases). The receptor was derived from a human donor with HPV-associated anogenital cancer. The CDR3 loop is CASSLGAPSEAFF. The CDR3 coding sequence is TGTGCCAGCAGTTTGGGGGCTCCCTCTGAAGCTTTCTTT.